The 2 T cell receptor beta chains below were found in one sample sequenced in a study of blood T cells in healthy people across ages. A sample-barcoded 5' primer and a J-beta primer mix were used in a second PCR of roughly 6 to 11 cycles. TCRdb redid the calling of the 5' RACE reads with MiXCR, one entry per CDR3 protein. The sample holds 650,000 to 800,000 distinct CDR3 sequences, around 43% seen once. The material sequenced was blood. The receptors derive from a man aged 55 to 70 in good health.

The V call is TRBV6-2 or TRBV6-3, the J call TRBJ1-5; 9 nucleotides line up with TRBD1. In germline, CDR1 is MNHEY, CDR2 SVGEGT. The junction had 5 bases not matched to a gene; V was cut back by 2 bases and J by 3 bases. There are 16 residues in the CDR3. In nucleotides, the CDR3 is TGTGCCAGCAGTTACAGGGGACAGGGCCACAATCAGCCCCAGCATTTT. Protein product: CASSYRGQGHNQPQHF.

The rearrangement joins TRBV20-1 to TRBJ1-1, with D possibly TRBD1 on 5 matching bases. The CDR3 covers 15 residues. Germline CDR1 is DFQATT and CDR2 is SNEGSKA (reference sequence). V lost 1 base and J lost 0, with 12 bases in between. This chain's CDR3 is CSARVPGLMNTEAFF. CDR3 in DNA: TGCAGTGCTAGAGTCCCGGGACTAATGAACACTGAAGCTTTCTTT.